This T cell receptor beta chain was identified during a study of blood T cell repertoires in COVID-19. Study context: COVID-19 samples collected from the United States, Italy and Spain covered acute and convalescent phases.

The V gene lost 2 bases and the J gene lost 7 bases, with 14 bases spanning the gap. Germline assignment: CDR1 SNHLY and CDR2 FYNNEI. This CDR3 is built from 14 residues. The protocol was immunoSEQ multiplex PCR, while the TCRdb copy is restricted to in-frame clones and leaves out a portion. The repertoire consists of about 50,000 clones, with about 80% occurring once and the leading ten covering under 30%. Sequencing input: peripheral blood. The clonotype originates from a man between 65 and 85 years old with acute or convalescent COVID-19. The chain is built from TRBV2 and TRBJ1-2; weak D call: TRBD1 (6 bases). CDR3 in amino acids: CASSEWGQGAGYTF. The CDR3 coding sequence is TGTGCCAGCAGTGAATGGGGGCAAGGGGCTGGCTACACCTTC.